Reported below is one T cell receptor (beta chain). RNA totalling about 0.45 to 1 ug underwent reverse transcription with random hexamers. A multiplex approach, immunoSEQ multiplex PCR, amplified TCR beta CDR3 across 54 Vbeta and 13 Jbeta. One entry per CDR3 protein, called by TCRdb with MiXCR from the immunoSEQ multiplex PCR reads. This table holds more than 110,000 distinct CDR3 sequences, more than 85% found once. This sample stems from a study of CD8 T cells in Susac syndrome. This CDR3 contains 12 residues. Germline lookup yields CDR1 LNHNV and CDR2 YYDKDF (reference sequence). V lost 5 bases to trimming and J lost 5 bases, with 9 bases between them.

V usage is TRBV15 and J usage is TRBJ2-5; D is unresolved. The clonotype originates from a human donor with Susac syndrome. Sequencing was done on a sample of CD4+ T cells from PBMCs. The DNA for the CDR3 is TGTGCCACCAGCCTGGTGGGGGAGACCCAGTACTTC. Translated, it gives CATSLVGETQYF.